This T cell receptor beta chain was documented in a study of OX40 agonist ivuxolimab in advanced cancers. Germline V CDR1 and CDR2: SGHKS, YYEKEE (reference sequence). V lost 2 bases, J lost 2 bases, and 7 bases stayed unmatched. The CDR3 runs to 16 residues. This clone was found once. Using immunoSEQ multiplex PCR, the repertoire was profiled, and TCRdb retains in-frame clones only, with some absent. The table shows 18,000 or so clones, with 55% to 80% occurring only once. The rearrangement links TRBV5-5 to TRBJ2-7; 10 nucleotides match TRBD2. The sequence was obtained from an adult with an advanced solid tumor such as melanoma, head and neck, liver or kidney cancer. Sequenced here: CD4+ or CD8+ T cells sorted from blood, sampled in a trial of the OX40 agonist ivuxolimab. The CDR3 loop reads CASSFSSGGNPYEQYF. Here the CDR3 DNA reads TGTGCCAGCAGCTTCTCTAGCGGGGGCAATCCCTACGAGCAGTACTTC.